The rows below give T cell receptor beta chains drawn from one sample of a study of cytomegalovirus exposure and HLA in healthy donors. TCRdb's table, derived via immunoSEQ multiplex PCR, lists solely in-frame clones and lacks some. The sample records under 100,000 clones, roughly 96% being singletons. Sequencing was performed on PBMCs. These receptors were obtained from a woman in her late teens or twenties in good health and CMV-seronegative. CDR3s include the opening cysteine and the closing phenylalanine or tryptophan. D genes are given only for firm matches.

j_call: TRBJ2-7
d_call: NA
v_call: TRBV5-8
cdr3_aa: CASSLGAAYEQYF
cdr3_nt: TGTGCCAGCAGTCTAGGTGCGGCCTACGAGCAGTACTTC

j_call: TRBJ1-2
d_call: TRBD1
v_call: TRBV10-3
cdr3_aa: CAIISLRGPDYGYTF
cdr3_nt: TGTGCCATCATCTCATTGAGGGGGCCGGACTATGGCTACACCTTC

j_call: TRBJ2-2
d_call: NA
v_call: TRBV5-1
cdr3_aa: CASSLEAQGTGELFF
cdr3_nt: TGCGCCAGCAGCTTGGAAGCCCAGGGGACCGGGGAGCTGTTTTTT

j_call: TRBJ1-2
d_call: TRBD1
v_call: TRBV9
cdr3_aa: CASSRQGQLGANYGYTF
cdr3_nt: TGTGCCAGCAGCAGACAGGGACAGCTAGGGGCTAACTATGGCTACACCTTC

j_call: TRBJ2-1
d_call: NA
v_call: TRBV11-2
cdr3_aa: CASSLVLWEENEQFF
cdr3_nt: TGTGCCAGCAGCTTAGTTCTATGGGAGGAGAATGAGCAGTTCTTC

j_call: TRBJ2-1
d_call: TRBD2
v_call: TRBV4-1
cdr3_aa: CASSQDPWTSGKINEQFF
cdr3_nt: TGCGCCAGCAGCCAAGATCCTTGGACTAGCGGGAAAATCAATGAGCAGTTCTTC

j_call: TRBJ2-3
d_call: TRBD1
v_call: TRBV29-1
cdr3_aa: CSVEPGQLPDTQYF
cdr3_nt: TGCAGCGTTGAACCGGGACAGCTACCAGATACGCAGTATTTT

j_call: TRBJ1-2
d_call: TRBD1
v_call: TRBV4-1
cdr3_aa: CASSPRDRGPYNYGYTF
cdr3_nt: TGCGCCAGCAGCCCCCGGGACAGGGGGCCCTATAACTATGGCTACACCTTC

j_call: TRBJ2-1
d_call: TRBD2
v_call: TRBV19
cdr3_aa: CASTRTSGLAAYNEQFF
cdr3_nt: TGTGCCAGTACCAGGACATCGGGACTAGCGGCCTACAATGAGCAGTTCTTC

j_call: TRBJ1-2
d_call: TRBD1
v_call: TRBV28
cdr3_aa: CASTLPGTGYGYTF
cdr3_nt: TGTGCCAGCACCTTGCCCGGGACAGGGTATGGCTACACCTTC